The present entry profiles one T cell receptor (beta chain) with its context. This clonotype showed up many times. There is no known antigen for this receptor. There are no base qualities to consult, and no much larger clone falls within one base. This sample is part of a study of tumor-infiltrating lymphocytes in primary liver carcinoma (dated by TCRdb to about 2017). In the study overall: Between November 2015 and early 2016, about five patients in China with histopathologically diagnosed primary liver carcinoma had their tumors surgically resected. The five patients, three men and two women aged 30 to 69 years, had hepatocellular carcinoma (four) or combined HCC and intrahepatic cholangiocarcinoma (one). The five patients had tumors of stage T1-T3 N0M0, with maximum diameters ranging from roughly 4 to 11 cm. Roughly 3.5 to 7.5 million productive TCRbeta reads were obtained per sample, and no significant difference in read depth was found between tissue types. TCRbeta repertoire sequencing, expression microarrays and whole-exome sequencing were combined in the study across five regions of each liver tumor, with adjacent normal tissue and blood also included. A total of 35 or so specimens from 5 patients underwent TCRbeta repertoire sequencing, comprising about 25 tumor regions, 5 adjacent noncancerous liver tissues and 5 peripheral blood samples. Technical replicate repertoires showed high reproducibility, with mean shared-clone rates roughly 0.89 and correlation coefficients above 0.98.

Blood RNA was extracted from unsorted whole blood with TRIzol reagent; germline DNA came from the DNeasy Blood & Tissue kit. Patients had chronic HBV infection and were treatment-naive at sampling. Roughly 3.9 milliliters of peripheral blood were collected into K2EDTA tubes before surgery. Using a constant-region primer and ProtoScript II reverse transcriptase, TCRbeta-specific cDNA was reverse-transcribed from 500 ng total RNA. The TCRbeta libraries were prepared through three rounds of nested multiplex PCR following a slightly modified ARM-PCR procedure. Each of the first two PCR rounds ran for around 10 cycles using multiplex TRBV1-TRBV30 forward primers together with a Cbeta reverse primer. Sample barcodes and Illumina adapters were attached in a final 25-cycle PCR using Deep VentR polymerase. Before sequencing, amplicons of 200-500 bp were purified from gel using a QIAquick gel extraction kit. An Illumina HiSeq 2500 was used to sequence the TCRbeta amplicons with 250-bp paired-end reads. The authors' analysis ran thus. To recover full CDR3 sequences, reads were quality-trimmed using Trimmomatic v0.33 and paired reads were then merged using FLASH v1.2.11. V, D and J germline segments were assigned to the rearranged TCRbeta sequences by MiGEC v1.2.1b. VDJtools v1.0.0 computed clonotype statistics and Shannon-Wiener diversity indices. To cut down on sampling bias, every analysis after diversity analysis relied on just the 250 most abundant clonotypes from each sample. TCRdb trimmed the raw reads at Q25, called clones with MiXCR and kept productive beta chains. Rows are combined by CDR3 protein, so each entry shows the most common genes and DNA. The V and J calls, along with clone size, are taken from TCRdb and not from the paper's own processing. The sample records fewer than 400,000 distinct CDR3 sequences, roughly 60% of which are singletons. The top ten clonotypes cover roughly 8.9% of the sample.

Trimmed from V: 4 bases; trimmed from J: 0 bases; junction bases lacking a gene match: 4. From the germline V gene, CDR1 is SGHRS and CDR2 is YFSETQ. The cysteine opens and the phenylalanine closes a CDR3 of 15 amino acids. Only CDR3 DNA remains: 45 bases, in frame from the first base. Study-wide conclusions, independent of this receptor: Only the TCR beta chain was sequenced, so true repertoire diversity is likely underestimated because unpaired alpha chains were not captured. Pairs of tumor regions showed greater repertoire overlap (mean roughly 35%) than tumor-adjacent pairs (approximately 17%) or tumor-blood pairs (approximately 15%), which is consistent with antigen-driven expansion. Only a few patients were included in the study, and the authors note that the findings should be validated in a larger study. Because the samples were bulk and unsorted, CD4+ and CD8+ T cell repertoires could not be compared. A significantly larger repertoire fraction was made up by the top 250 clones in tumors than in blood (p = 0.039).

This sequence uses TRBV5-1 and TRBJ2-4, with TRBD1 matching 7 junction bases. The receptor's source is a man between 40 and 49 years old with primary liver carcinoma and hepatitis B virus infection. The sample was peripheral blood. The CDR3 here reads CASSATGIAKNIQYF. The nucleotides read TGCGCCAGCAGCGCGACAGGGATAGCCAAAAACATTCAGTACTTC.